A selection of T cell receptor beta chains follows, all from one sample in a study of blood T cell repertoires in COVID-19. Sequencing was performed with immunoSEQ multiplex PCR; in TCRdb, only in-frame clones are kept and a portion is missing. The sample includes about 59,000 clones, about 90% seen only once; the top ten take around 6.9%. Sequences were obtained from peripheral blood. All receptors derive from a man aged 60-69 years with active or convalescent COVID-19. Each CDR3 is given with its conserved first and last residue.

>TRBV7-7
CASSRTSGWNDEQFF
>TRBV6-4
CASSSQQGYEQYF
>TRBV5-1
CASSLGDSEGQYGYTF
>TRBV5-1
CASSQTGNTGELFF
>TRBV15
CATSRGTGYGYTF
>TRBV29-1
CSVERQREVYNEQFF
>TRBV9
CASSPLPAGADTQYF
>TRBV4-2
CASSPEGRGWNTGELFF
>TRBV2
CASSEGSEAGTYNEQFF
>TRBV9
CASSAGLMGGAFF
>TRBV18
CASSQTGLAVTYEQYF
>TRBV3-1/TRBV3-2
CASSQGAGPIQPQHF
>TRBV28
CASKVARGTGELFF
>TRBV5-1
CASSLAPLSIEQFF
>TRBV3-1/TRBV3-2
CASTYGTRHEKLFF
>TRBV18
CASSGSRDTEAFF
>TRBV21-1
CASSLRTGGRVTNEKLFF
>TRBV2
CASSGETGGGYTF
>TRBV7-9
CASTRTASSYNEQFF
>TRBV29-1
CSGKRLAGAIEQFF
>TRBV11-3
CASSFDSRSGYNEQFF
>TRBV7-8
CASSLTGGRQPQHF